This T cell receptor beta chain was sequenced for a study of T cells expressing NK-cell markers. Comment on this clonotype: Its antigen is unknown.

Broader study findings: For 5 to 7 donors, the dominant NKG2C+ clonotypes made up roughly 1.0-7.0% of their CD8+ T cells.

For each CDR3 protein, TCRdb gives one entry from its re-call of the 5' RACE reads, without DNA. Its clone listing holds a few hundred thousand distinct CDR3 sequences. Germline values: CDR1 SNHLY, CDR2 FYNNEI. This CDR3 contains 14 residues. Sequenced input: blood T cells: a sorted CD56 or NKG2C T cell subset, CD4+ or CD8+ T cells, or bulk PBMC T cells (not recorded which). The sequence came from a man aged 18 to 69 in good health. This chain links TRBV2 with TRBJ2-7; TCRdb proposes TRBD2, but this gene call is untestable without DNA. The CDR3 spells CASTASGIPYEQYF. Combining the CDR3 with reference TRBV2 and TRBJ2-7 gives the whole variable domain EPEVTQTPSHQVTQMGQEVILRCVPISNHLYFYWYRQILGQKVEFLVSFYNNEISEKSEIFDDQFSVERPDGSNFTLKIRSTKLEDSAMYFCASTASGIPYEQYFGPGTRLTVT.